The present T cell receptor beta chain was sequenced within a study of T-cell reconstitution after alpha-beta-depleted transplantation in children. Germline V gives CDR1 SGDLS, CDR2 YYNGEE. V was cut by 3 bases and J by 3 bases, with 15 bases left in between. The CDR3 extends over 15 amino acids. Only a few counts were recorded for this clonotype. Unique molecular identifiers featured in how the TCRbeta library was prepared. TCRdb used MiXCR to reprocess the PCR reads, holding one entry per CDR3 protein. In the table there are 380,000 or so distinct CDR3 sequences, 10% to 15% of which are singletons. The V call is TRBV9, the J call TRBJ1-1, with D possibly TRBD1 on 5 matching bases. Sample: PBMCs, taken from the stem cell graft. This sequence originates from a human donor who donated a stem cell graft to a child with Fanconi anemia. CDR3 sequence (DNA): TGTGCCAGCAGCGACGGAGGGACCACCTACACTGAAGCTTTCTTT. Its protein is CASSDGGTTYTEAFF.